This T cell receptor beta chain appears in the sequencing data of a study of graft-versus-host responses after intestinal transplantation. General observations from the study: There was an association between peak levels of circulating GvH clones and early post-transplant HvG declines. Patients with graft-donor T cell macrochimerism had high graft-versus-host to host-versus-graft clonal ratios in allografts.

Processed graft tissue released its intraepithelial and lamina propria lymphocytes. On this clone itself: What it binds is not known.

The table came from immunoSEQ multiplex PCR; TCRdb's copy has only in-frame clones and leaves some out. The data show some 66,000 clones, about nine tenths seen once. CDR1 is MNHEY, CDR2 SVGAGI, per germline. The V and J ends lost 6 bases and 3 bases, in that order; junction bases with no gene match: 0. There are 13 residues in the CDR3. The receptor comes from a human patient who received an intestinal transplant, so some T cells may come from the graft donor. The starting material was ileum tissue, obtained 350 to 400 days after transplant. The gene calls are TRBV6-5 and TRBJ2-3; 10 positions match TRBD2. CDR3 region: CASRTSGTDTQYF. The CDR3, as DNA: TGTGCCAGCAGGACTAGCGGGACAGATACGCAGTATTTT.